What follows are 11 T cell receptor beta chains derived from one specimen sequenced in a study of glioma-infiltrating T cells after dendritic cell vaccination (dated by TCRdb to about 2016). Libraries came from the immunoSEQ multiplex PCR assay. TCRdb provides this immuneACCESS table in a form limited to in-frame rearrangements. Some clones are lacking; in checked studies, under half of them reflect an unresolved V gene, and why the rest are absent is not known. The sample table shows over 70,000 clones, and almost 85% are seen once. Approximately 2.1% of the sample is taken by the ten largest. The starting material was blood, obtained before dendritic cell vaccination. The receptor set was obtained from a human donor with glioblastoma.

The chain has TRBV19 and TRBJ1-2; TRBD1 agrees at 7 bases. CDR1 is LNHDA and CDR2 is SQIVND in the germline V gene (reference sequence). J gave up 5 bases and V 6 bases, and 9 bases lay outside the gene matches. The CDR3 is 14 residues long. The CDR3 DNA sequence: TGTGCCAGTAGCAAAGACAGGGATTTTTATGGCTACACCTTC. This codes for CASSKDRDFYGYTF.

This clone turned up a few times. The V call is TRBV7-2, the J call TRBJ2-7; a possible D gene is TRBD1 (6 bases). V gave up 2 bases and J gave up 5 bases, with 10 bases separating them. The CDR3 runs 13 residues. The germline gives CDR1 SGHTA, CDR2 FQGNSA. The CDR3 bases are TGTGCCAGCAGCTTAAGGGGGTCCCACGAGCAGTACTTC. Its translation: CASSLRGSHEQYF.

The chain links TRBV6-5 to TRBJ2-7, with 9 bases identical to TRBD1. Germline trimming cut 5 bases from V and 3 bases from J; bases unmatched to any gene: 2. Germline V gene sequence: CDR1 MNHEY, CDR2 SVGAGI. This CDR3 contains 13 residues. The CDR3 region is CASSRGQGYEQYF. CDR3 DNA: TGTGCCAGCAGTAGGGGACAGGGCTACGAGCAGTACTTC.

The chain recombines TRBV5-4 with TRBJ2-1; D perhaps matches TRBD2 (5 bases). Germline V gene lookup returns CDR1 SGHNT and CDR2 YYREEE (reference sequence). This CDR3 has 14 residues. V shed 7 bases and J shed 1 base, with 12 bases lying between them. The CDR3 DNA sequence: TGTGCCAGCGGAGGAACAAGTTCCTACAATGAGCAGTTCTTC. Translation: CASGGTSSYNEQFF.

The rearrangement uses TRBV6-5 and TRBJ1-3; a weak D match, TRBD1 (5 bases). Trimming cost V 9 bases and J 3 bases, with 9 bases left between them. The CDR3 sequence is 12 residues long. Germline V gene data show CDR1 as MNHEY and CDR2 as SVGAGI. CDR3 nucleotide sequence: TGTGCCAGTGCAGGGTTTGGAAACACCATATATTTT. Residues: CASAGFGNTIYF.

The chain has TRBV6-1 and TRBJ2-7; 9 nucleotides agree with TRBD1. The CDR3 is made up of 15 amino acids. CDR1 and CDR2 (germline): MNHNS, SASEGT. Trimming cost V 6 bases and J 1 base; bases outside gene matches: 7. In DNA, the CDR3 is TGTGCCAGCAGAGAGGAGGGGACAGGGTCCTACGAGCAGTACTTC. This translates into CASREEGTGSYEQYF.

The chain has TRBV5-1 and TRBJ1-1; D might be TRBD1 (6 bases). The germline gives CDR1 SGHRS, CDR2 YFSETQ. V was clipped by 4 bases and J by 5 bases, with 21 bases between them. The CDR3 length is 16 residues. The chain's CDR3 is CASSPGGPSRMTEAFF. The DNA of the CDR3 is TGCGCCAGCAGCCCGGGGGGGCCCTCCCGGATGACTGAAGCTTTCTTT.

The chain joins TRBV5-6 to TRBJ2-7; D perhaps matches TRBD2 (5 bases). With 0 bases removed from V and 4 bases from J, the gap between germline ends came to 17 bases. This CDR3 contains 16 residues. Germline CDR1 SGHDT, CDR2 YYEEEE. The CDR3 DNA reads TGTGCCAGCAGCTTGGATGGCAACCCCGCGGGTTACGAGCAGTACGTC. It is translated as CASSLDGNPAGYEQYV.

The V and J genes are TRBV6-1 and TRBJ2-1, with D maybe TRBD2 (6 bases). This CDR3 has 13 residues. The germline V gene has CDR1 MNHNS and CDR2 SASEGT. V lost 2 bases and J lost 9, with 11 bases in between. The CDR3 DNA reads TGTGCCAGCAGTGAACAGGAGGGAGGTGAGCAGTTCTTC. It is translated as CASSEQEGGEQFF.

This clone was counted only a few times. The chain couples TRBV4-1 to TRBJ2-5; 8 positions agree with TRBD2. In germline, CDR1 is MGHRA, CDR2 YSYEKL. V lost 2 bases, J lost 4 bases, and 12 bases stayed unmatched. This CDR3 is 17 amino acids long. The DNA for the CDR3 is TGCGCCAGCAGCCAATTTACTTCCCGGGGGGGAGGAGAGACCCAGTACTTC. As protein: CASSQFTSRGGGETQYF.

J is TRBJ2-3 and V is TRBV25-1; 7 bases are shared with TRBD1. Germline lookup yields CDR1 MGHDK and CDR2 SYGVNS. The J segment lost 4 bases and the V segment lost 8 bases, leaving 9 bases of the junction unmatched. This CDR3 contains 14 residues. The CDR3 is CASATGMMADTQYF. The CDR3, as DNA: TGTGCCAGCGCGACAGGGATGATGGCAGATACGCAGTATTTT.